The sequence of this TCR beta chain was determined in a study of PD-L1 blockade in urothelial cancer. Study summary: The researchers analyzed blood 3 weeks (second dose) and 6 weeks after treatment start. Across blood samples, T cells had a median count of approximately 130,000.

Synthetic TCR analog templates were spiked into each PCR. Sequencing was performed with immunoSEQ multiplex PCR; in TCRdb, only in-frame clones are kept and a portion is missing. Seen here are about 45,000 clones, roughly 88% observed once, and the top ten hold around 4.2%. In germline, CDR1 is GTSNPN, CDR2 SVGIG (reference sequence). Trimming cost V 6 bases and J 6 bases; bases outside gene matches: 11. The CDR3 runs to 13 residues. Sequencing used PBMCs, obtained around atezolizumab (anti-PD-L1) treatment. This chain links TRBV30 with TRBJ2-7; 7 nucleotides align to TRBD1. The TCR sequence derives from an elderly man with urothelial cancer. CDR3 bases: TGTGCCTGCCACCTGACAGGGACCCGCGAGCAGTACTTC. This translates into CACHLTGTREQYF. The variable domain in full, completed from reference TRBV30 and TRBJ2-7, reads SQTIHQWPATLVQPVGSPLSLECTVEGTSNPNLYWYRQAAGRGLQLLFYSVGIGQISSEVPQNLSASRPQDRQFILSSKKLLLSDSGFYLCACHLTGTREQYFGPGTRLTVT.